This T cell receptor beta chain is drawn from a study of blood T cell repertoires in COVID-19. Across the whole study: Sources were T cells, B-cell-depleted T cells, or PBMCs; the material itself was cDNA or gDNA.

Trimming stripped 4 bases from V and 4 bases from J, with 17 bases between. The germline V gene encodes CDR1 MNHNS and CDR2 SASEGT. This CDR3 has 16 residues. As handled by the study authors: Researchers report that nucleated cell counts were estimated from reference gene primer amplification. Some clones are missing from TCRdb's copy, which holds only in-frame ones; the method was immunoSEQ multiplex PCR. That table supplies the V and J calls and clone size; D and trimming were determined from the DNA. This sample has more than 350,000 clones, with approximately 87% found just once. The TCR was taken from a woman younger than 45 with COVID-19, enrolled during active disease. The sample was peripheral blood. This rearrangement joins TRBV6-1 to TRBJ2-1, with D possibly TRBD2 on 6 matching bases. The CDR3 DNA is TGTGCCAGCAGTGGACGGCGCGGGACGGGATACAATGAGCAGTTCTTC. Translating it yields CASSGRRGTGYNEQFF.